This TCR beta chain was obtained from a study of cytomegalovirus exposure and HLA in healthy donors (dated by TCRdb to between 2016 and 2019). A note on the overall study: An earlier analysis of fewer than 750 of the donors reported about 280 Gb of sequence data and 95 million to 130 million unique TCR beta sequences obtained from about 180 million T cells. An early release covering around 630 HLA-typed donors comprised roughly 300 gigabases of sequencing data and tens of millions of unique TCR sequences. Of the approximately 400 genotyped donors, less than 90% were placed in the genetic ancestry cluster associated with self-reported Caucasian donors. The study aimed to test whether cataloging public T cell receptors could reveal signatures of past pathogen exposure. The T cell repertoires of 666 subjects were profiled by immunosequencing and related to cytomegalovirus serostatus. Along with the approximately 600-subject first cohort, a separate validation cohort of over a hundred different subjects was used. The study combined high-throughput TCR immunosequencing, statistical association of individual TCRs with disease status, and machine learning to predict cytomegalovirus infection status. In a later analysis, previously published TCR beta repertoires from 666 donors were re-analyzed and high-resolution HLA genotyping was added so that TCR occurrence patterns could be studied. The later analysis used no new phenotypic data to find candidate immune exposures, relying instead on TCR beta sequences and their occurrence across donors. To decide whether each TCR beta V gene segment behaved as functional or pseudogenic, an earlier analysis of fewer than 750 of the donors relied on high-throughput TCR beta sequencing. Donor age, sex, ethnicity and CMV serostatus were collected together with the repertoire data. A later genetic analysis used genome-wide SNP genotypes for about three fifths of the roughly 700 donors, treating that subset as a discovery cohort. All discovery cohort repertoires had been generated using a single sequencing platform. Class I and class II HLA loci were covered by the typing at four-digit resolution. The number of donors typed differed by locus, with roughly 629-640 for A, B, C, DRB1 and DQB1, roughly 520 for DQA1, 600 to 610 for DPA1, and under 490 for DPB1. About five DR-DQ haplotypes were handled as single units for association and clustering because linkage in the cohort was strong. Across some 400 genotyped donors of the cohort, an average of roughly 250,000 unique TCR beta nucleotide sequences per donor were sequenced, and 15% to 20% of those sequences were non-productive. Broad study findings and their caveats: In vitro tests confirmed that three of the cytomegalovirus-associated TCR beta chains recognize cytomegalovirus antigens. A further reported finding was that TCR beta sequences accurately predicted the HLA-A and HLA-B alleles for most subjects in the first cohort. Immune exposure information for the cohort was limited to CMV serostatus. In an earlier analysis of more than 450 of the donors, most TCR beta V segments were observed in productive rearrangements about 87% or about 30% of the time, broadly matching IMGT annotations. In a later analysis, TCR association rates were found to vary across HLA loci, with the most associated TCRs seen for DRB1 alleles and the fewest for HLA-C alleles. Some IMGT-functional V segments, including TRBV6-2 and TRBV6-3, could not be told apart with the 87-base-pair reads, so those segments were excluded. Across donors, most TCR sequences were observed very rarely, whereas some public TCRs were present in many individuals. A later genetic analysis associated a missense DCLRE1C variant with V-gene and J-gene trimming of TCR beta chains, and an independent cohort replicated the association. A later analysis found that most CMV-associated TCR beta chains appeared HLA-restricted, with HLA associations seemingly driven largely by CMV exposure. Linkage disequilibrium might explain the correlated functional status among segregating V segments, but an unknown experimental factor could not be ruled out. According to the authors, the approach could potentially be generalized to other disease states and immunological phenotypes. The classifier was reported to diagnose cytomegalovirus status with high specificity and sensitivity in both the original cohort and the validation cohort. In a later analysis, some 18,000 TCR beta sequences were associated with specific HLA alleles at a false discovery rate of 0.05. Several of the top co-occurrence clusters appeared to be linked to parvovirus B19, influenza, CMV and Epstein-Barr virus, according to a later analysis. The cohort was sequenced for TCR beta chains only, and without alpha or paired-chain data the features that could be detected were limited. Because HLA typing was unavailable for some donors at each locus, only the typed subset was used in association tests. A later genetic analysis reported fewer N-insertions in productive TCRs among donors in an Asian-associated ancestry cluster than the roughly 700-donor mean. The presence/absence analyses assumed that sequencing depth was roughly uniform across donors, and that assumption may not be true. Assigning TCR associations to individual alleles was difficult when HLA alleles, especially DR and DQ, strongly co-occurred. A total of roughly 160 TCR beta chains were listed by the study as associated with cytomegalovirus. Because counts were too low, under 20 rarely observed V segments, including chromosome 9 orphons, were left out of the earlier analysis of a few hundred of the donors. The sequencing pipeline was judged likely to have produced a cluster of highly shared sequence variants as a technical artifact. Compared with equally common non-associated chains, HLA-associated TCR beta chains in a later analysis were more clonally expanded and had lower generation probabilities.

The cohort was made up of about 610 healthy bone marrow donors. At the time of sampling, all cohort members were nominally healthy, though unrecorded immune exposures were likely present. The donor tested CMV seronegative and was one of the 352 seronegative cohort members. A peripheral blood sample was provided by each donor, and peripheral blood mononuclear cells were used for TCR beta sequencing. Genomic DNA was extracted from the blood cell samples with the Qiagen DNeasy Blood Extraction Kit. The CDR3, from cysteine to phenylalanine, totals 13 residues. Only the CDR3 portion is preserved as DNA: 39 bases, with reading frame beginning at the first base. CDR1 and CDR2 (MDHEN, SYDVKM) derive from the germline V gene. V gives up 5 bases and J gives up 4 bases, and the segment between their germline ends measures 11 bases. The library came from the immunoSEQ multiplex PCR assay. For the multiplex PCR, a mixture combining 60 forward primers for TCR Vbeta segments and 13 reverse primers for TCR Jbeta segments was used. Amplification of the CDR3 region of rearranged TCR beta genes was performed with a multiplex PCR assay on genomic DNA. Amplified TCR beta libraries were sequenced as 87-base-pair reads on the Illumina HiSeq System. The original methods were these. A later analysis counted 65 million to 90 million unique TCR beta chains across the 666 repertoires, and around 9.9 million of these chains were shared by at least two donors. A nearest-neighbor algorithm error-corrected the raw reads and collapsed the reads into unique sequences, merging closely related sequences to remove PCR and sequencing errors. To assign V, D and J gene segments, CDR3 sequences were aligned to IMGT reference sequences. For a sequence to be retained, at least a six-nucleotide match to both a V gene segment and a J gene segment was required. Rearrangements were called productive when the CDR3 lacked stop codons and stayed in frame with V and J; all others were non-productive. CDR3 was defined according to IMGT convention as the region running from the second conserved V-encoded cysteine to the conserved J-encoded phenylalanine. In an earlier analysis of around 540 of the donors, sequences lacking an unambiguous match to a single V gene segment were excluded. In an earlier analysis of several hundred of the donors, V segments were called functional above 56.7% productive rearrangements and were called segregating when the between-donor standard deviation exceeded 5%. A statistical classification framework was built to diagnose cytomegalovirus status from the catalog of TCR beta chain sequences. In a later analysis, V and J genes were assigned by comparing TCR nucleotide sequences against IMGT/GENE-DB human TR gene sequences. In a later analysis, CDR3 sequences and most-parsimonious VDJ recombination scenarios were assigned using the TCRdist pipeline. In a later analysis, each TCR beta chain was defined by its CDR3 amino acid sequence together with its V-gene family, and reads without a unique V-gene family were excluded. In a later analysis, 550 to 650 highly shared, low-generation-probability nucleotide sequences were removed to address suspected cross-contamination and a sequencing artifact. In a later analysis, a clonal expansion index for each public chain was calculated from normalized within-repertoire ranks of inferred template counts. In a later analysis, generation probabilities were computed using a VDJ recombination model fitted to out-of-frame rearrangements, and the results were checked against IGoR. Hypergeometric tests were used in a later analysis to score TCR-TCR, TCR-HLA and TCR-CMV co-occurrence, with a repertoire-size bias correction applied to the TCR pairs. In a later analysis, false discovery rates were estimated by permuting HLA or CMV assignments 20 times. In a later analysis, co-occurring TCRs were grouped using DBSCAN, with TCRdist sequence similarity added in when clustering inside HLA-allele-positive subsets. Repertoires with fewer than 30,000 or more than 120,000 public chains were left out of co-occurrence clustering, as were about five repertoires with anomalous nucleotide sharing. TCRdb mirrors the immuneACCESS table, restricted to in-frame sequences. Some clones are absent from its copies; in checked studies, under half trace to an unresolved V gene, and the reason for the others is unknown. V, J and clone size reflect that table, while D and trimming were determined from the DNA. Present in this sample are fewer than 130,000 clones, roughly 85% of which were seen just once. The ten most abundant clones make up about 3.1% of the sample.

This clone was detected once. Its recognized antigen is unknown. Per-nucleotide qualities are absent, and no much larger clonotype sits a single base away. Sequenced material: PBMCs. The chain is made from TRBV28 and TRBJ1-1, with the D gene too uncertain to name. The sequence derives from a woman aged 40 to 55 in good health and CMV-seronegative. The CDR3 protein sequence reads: CASSPPVATEAFF. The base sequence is TGTGCCAGCAGTCCCCCAGTAGCCACTGAAGCTTTCTTT.